The rows below give T cell receptor beta chains drawn from one sample of a study of cytomegalovirus exposure and HLA in healthy donors. Some clones are missing from TCRdb's copy, which holds only in-frame ones; the method was immunoSEQ multiplex PCR. The profile shows about 43,000 clones, approximately 57% of them singletons. The sequencing sample was made of PBMCs. The receptors stem from a man aged 55 to 70 in good health and CMV-seropositive. Both conserved end residues are part of each CDR3. Fields, in order: D gene, V gene, J gene, CDR3 protein. A D gene is named only where the DNA matches it firmly.

d_call: NA; v_call: TRBV18; j_call: TRBJ2-1; cdr3_aa: CASSRGIAEQFF
d_call: TRBD1; v_call: TRBV29-1; j_call: TRBJ1-5; cdr3_aa: CSVGQGALAPQHF
d_call: NA; v_call: TRBV28; j_call: TRBJ2-1; cdr3_aa: CASSVTYNEQFF
d_call: NA; v_call: TRBV5-1; j_call: TRBJ2-7; cdr3_aa: CASSPDSYEQYF
d_call: TRBD1; v_call: TRBV4-1; j_call: TRBJ1-1; cdr3_aa: CASSQGWTRGRNTEAFF
d_call: TRBD2; v_call: TRBV7-6; j_call: TRBJ2-5; cdr3_aa: CASSSTYSGPQLAGVTQYF
d_call: TRBD1; v_call: TRBV27; j_call: TRBJ1-2; cdr3_aa: CASSLTPGTGYNYGYTF
d_call: NA; v_call: TRBV28; j_call: TRBJ1-2; cdr3_aa: CASSLLRFYGYTF
d_call: TRBD2; v_call: TRBV5-6; j_call: TRBJ2-7; cdr3_aa: CASSLGPPLAGGSPYEQYF
d_call: NA; v_call: TRBV4-3; j_call: TRBJ1-4; cdr3_aa: CASSQVLQGAGEKLFF
d_call: TRBD1; v_call: TRBV2; j_call: TRBJ1-5; cdr3_aa: CATSQGDQPQHF
d_call: TRBD1; v_call: TRBV11-2; j_call: TRBJ2-5; cdr3_aa: CASSAGQGARETQYF
d_call: NA; v_call: TRBV5-6; j_call: TRBJ2-3; cdr3_aa: CASSSRGADTQYF
d_call: NA; v_call: TRBV14; j_call: TRBJ2-2; cdr3_aa: CASSQDPRVVGTGELFF
d_call: NA; v_call: TRBV7-9; j_call: TRBJ2-1; cdr3_aa: CASSSPGGADNEQFF
d_call: NA; v_call: TRBV28; j_call: TRBJ1-5; cdr3_aa: CASSFSLLEAGATNQPQHF